This TCR beta chain came from a study of identical twins. Study-wide findings and caveats: Twin sharing of out-of-frame TCR alpha was underestimated by models in monozygotic pairs.

Using its own MiXCR run on the 5' RACE reads, TCRdb lists one record per CDR3 protein. The sample lists about 690,000 distinct CDR3 sequences; 6.1% were seen once. This clonotype was observed at least ten times. What it recognizes is unknown. Germline lookup yields CDR1 MNHEY and CDR2 SVGEGT. V was cut by 6 bases and J by 5 bases, with 19 bases left in between. CDR3 length: 15 residues. Sequencing was performed on naive T cells sorted from blood. The receptor's source is a man aged 18 to 30 in good health. The genes are TRBV6-2 or TRBV6-3 and TRBJ2-5; tentative D call: TRBD1 (5 bases). The CDR3 reads CASSSAYRFDETQYF. Here the CDR3 DNA reads TGTGCCAGCAGCTCGGCGTACAGGTTCGACGAGACCCAGTACTTC.